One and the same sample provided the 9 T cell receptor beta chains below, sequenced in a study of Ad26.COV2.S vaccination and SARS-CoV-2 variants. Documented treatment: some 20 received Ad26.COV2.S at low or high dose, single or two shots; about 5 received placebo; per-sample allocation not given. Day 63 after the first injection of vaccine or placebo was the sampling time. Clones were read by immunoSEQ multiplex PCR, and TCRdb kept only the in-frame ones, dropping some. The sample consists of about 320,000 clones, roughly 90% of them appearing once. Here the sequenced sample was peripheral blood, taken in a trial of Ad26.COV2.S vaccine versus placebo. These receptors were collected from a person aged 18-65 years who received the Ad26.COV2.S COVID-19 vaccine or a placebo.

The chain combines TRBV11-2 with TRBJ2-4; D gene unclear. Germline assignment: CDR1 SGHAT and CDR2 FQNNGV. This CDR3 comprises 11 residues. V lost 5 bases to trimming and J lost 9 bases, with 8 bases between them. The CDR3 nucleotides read TGTGCCAGCAGCCCCGGCCCCATTCAGTACTTC. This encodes CASSPGPIQYF.

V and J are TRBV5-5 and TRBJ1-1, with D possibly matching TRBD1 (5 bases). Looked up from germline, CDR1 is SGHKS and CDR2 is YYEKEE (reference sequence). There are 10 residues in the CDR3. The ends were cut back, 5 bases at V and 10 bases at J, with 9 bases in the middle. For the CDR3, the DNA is TGTGCCAGCAGGGGGCCGGGAGCTTTCTTT. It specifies CASRGPGAFF.

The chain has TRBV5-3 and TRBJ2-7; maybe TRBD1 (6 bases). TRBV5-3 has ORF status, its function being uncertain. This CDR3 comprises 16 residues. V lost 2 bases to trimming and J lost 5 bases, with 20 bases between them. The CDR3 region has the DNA TGTGCCAGAAGCTTCTCTCGGGCAGGGGATAGAGACGAGCAGTACGTC. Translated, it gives CARSFSRAGDRDEQYV.

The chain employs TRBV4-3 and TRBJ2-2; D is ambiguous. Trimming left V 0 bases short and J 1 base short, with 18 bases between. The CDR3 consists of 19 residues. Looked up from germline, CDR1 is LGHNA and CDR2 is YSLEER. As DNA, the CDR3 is TGCGCCAGCAGCCAAGATCGCCGGACCGTCATTATGAACACCGGGGAGCTGTTTTTT. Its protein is CASSQDRRTVIMNTGELFF.

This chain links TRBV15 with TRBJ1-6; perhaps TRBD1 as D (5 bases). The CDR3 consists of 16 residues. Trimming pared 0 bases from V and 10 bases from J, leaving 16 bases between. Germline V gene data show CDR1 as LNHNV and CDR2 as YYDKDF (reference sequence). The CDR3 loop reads CATSRDPGQGGSPLHF. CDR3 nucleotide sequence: TGTGCCACCAGCAGAGATCCAGGGCAGGGCGGGTCACCCCTCCACTTT.

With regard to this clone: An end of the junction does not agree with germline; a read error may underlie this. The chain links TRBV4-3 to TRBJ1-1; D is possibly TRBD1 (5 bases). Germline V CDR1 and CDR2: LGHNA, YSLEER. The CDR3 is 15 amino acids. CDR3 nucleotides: TGCGCCAGCAGACAAGACAGCCACCGGGACACTGAAGCTTTCTTT. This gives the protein CASRQDSHRDTEAFF.

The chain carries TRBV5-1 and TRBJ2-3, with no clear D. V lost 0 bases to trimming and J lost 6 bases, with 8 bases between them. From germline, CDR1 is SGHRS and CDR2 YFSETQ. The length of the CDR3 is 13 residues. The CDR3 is CASSLVILDTQYF. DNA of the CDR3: TGCGCCAGCAGCTTGGTTATTTTGGATACGCAGTATTTT.

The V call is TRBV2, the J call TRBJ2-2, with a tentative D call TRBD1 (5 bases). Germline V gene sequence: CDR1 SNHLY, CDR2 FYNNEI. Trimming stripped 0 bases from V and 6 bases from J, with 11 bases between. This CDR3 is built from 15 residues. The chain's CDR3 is CASSEAADSSGELFF. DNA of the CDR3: TGTGCCAGCAGTGAAGCCGCCGACAGTTCCGGGGAGCTGTTTTTT.

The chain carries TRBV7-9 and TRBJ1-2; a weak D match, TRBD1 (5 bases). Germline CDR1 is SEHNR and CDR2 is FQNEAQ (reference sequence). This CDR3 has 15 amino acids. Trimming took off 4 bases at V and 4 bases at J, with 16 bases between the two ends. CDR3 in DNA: TGTGCCAGCAGCTCGATCCGGGACGGAGGCTATGGCTACACCTTC. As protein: CASSSIRDGGYGYTF.